The source of this T cell receptor (beta chain) is a study of early T cells in non-severe SARS-CoV-2 infection. The wider study: With bulk RNA from unsorted whole blood as input, sequencing yielded unpaired chains.

This clonotype was counted a few times. Its antigen is not identified. Attachment of unique molecular identifiers was made to individual cDNA molecules. Using its own MiXCR run on the 5' RACE reads, TCRdb lists one record per CDR3 protein. The sample holds approximately 97,000 distinct CDR3 sequences, approximately 11% seen once. Broader study findings: Matches to VDJdb favored anti-spike CD8 responses and missed private and CD4 specificities.

The receptor was isolated from an adult who was a healthcare worker with PCR-confirmed SARS-CoV-2 infection or an uninfected control (not recorded which). The specimen comprised whole blood, sampled at baseline.

The CDR3 DNA reads TGTGCCAGCAGGTCTAGCGGATACAATGAGCAGTTCTTC. It yields the protein CASRSSGYNEQFF. The chain links TRBV3-1 to TRBJ2-1; 7 positions match TRBD2. CDR3 length equals 13 residues. V shed 6 bases, J shed 4 bases, and the junction held 3 bases outside the gene matches. The germline CDR1 and CDR2 sequences are LGHDT and YNNKEL (reference sequence).